This T cell receptor (beta chain) was sequenced in a study of graft-versus-host responses after intestinal transplantation. Whole-study context: Anti-thymocyte globulin induction, then tacrolimus and steroids for about three years, went to all recipients.

The sample holds a few counts of this clone. As yet, its antigen is unknown. Per germline, CDR1 SQVTM and CDR2 ANQGSEA. The CDR3 sequence is 13 residues long. V was pared by 7 bases and J by 1 base, with 2 bases of the junction left unmatched. Profiling relied on immunoSEQ multiplex PCR, and the TCRdb table lists in-frame clones only, not all of them. Counted here are about 90,000 clones, approximately 90% occurring once; the ten biggest clones make up roughly 0.28%. This sequence originates from a human donor who was the organ donor for an intestinal transplant. The chain combines TRBV29-1 with TRBJ2-5; 11 positions match TRBD1. The sequencing used unstimulated CD4+ T cells sorted from spleen or lymph node cells, collected before transplant. The CDR3 DNA reads as TGCAGCGCCGGACAGGGGGCCCAAGAGACCCAGTACTTC. This gives the protein CSAGQGAQETQYF.